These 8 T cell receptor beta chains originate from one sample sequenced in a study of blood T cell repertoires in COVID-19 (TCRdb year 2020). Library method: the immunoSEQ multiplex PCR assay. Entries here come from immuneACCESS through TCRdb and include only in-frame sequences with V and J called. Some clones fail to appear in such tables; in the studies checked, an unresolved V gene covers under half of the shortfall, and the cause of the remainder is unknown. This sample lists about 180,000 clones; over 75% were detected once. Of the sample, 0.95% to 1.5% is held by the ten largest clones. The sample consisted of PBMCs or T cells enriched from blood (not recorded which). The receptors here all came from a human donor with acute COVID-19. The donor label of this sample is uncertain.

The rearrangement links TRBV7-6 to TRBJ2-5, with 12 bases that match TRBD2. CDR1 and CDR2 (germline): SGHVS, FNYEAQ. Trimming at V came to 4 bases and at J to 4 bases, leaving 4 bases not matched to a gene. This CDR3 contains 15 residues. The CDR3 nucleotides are TGTGCCAGCAGCTCCCTAGCGGGGGGGGGAGAGACCCAGTACTTC. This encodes CASSSLAGGGETQYF. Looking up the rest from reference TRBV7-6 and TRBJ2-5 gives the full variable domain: GAGVSQSPRYKVTKRGQDVALRCDPISGHVSLYWYRQALGQGPEFLTYFNYEAQQDKSGLPNDRFSAERPEGSISTLTIQRTEQRDSAMYRCASSSLAGGGETQYFGPGTRLLVL.

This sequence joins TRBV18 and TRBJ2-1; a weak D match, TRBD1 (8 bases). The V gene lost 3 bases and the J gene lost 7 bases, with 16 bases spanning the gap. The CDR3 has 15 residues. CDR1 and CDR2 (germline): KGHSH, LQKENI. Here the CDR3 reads CASSPGQGGGNEQFF. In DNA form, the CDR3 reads TGTGCCAGCTCACCCGGACAGGGCGGGGGAAATGAGCAGTTCTTC.

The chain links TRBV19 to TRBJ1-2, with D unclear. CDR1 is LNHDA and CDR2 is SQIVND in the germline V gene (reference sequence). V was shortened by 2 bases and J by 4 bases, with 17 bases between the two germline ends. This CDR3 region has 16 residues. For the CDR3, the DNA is TGTGCCAGTAGTATAATCACGGGGAATGCAGGCTATGGCTACACCTTC. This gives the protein CASSIITGNAGYGYTF.

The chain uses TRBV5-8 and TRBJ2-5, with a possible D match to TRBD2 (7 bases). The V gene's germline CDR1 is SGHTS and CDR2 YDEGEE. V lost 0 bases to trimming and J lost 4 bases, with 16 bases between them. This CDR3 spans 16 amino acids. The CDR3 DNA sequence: TGTGCCAGCAGCTTGGATCGAGGGGGGGGTACAGAGACCCAGTACTTC. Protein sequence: CASSLDRGGGTETQYF.

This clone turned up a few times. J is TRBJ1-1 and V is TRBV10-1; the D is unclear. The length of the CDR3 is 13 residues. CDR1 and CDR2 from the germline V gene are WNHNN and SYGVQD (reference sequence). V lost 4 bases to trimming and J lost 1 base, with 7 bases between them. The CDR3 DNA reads TGCGCCAGCAGTGTGAATAGGAACACTGAAGCTTTCTTT. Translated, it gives CASSVNRNTEAFF.

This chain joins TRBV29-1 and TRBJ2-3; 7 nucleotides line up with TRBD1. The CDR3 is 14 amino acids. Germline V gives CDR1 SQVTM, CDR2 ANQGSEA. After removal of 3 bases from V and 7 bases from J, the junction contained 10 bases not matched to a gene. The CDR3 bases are TGCAGCGTTGATAGAGGGGGCGGTGTGAATACGCAGTATTTT. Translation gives CSVDRGGGVNTQYF.

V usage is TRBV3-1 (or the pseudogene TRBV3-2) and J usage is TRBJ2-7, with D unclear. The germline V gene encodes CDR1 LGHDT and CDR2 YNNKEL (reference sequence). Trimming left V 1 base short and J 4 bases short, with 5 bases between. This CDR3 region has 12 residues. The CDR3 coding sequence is TGTGCCAGCAGCCAAGGCGTGTACGAGCAGTACTTC. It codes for CASSQGVYEQYF.

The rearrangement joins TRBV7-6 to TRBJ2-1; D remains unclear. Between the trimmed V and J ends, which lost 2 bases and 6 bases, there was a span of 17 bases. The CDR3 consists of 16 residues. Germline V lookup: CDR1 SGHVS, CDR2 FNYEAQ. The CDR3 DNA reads TGTGCCAGCAGCTTAACGCGCGCCTCTCGTACCAATGAGCAGTTCTTC. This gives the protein CASSLTRASRTNEQFF.